This TCR beta chain was profiled in a study of blood T cells in healthy people across ages. The CDR3 is made up of 17 amino acids. Germline V lookup: CDR1 LGHDT, CDR2 YNNKEL (reference sequence). The V and J ends lost 4 bases and 0 bases respectively, with 13 bases between them. Primed by a sample-barcoded 5' primer and a J-beta primer mix, a second PCR proceeded for about 6 to 12 cycles. TCRdb reanalysed the 5' RACE reads using MiXCR and keeps one entry per CDR3 protein. The sample lists over a million distinct CDR3 sequences, around 59% occurring once. The chain couples TRBV3-1 to TRBJ2-6; possibly TRBD1 for D (6 bases). What was sequenced was blood. The TCR sequence derives from a young man in good health. DNA of the CDR3: TGTGCCAGCAGCCCGAGGGCCAGGGGCTCTGGGGCCAACGTCCTGACTTTC. Translating it yields CASSPRARGSGANVLTF. The entire variable domain, with the rest obtained from reference TRBV3-1 and TRBJ2-6, is as follows: DTAVSQTPKYLVTQMGNDKSIKCEQNLGHDTMYWYKQDSKKFLKIMFSYNNKELIINETVPNRFSPKSPDKAHLNLHINSLELGDSAVYFCASSPRARGSGANVLTFGAGSRLTVL.